The rows below give T cell receptor beta chains drawn from one sample of a study of identical twins. TCRdb independently ran MiXCR on the 5' RACE reads; one entry per CDR3 protein. The data show about 240,000 distinct CDR3 sequences, about 13% seen once. The same specimen was also included in a second study, on yellow fever vaccine responses in identical twins.

What was sequenced was memory (CD45RO+) T cells sorted from blood. These receptors originate from a woman under 30 in good health. Each CDR3 is given with its conserved first and last residue. Fields, in order: CDR3 DNA, CDR3 protein, clone size, D gene, V gene, J gene. D genes are given only for firm matches. Clone size, where shown, is once, few, many, or a class for clones that have expanded.

TGCAGTGCTAGAGCCCTCCCGGGACAGGGAATTTCACCCCTCCACTTT	CSARALPGQGISPLHF	few	TRBD1	TRBV20-1	TRBJ1-6
TGTGCCAGCAGTGAACTGGTAGCGGGGGGCACAGATACGCAGTATTTT	CASSELVAGGTDTQYF	-	TRBD2	TRBV2	TRBJ2-3
TGCAGTGCTACACTAGCTGCCCACGAGCAGTACTTC	CSATLAAHEQYF	few	-	TRBV20-1	TRBJ2-7
TGTGCCAGCAGCCACGGCAGGGTTCCTGGGGCCAACGTCCTGACTTTC	CASSHGRVPGANVLTF	once	-	TRBV4-2	TRBJ2-6
TGTGCCAGCAGTGTCGGAGGGGTGCGGTCCTACAATGAGCAGTTCTTC	CASSVGGVRSYNEQFF	-	-	TRBV6-1	TRBJ2-1
TGCGCCAGCAGCTTGGATCCTAGCGGGGGGGCCGAGACCCAGTACTTC	CASSLDPSGGAETQYF	many	TRBD2	TRBV5-1	TRBJ2-5
TGTGCCAGCAGCCTGGGGGCGACCACCGGGGAGCTGTTTTTT	CASSLGATTGELFF	-	-	TRBV12-3/TRBV12-4	TRBJ2-2
TGTGCCAGCAGCTTGGAAGGTATACACCGGGGTTTGTCCTACAATGAGCAGTTCTTC	CASSLEGIHRGLSYNEQFF	few	-	TRBV5-6	TRBJ2-1
TGTGCCAGCAGCCAAGTAAGCGACAGCCCCTCCACCGGGGAGCTGTTTTTT	CASSQVSDSPSTGELFF	few	-	TRBV4-2	TRBJ2-2
TGTACCAGCTTGAAGGCCGACAGGGGAGACGGGGAGCTGTTTTTT	CTSLKADRGDGELFF	-	TRBD1	TRBV7-9	TRBJ2-2
TGTGCCCTCAACCCGGGATCCCCGAACACCGGGGAGCTGTTTTTT	CALNPGSPNTGELFF	few	-	TRBV10-3	TRBJ2-2
TGTGCCAGCAGTTTAAGACAACCACCCTTCTACGAGCAGTACTTC	CASSLRQPPFYEQYF	few	-	TRBV12-3/TRBV12-4	TRBJ2-7
TGTGCCAGCCTTTTCGGACAGGGTTTATACAATGAGCAGTTCTTC	CASLFGQGLYNEQFF	few	TRBD1	TRBV7-2	TRBJ2-1
TGTGCCAGCAGCCATTTCGCCCCAGGACAGGGGAACACAGATACGCAGTATTTT	CASSHFAPGQGNTDTQYF	few	TRBD1	TRBV12-3/TRBV12-4	TRBJ2-3
TGTGCCAGCAGCTTAGCTACTGGGAGCGCTTTCTTT	CASSLATGSAFF	few	-	TRBV7-9	TRBJ1-1
TGCAGTGCTAGGAATTCGGCTAGCGGGAGCCACGAGCAGTACTTC	CSARNSASGSHEQYF	few	TRBD2	TRBV20-1	TRBJ2-7
TGTGCCAGCAGTGGGTACAGCTCCTACGAGCAGTACTTC	CASSGYSSYEQYF	many	-	TRBV2	TRBJ2-7
TGTGCCAGCAGCTTATCTCCCGACCGTGGACTAGCGTCTCGCGAGCAGTACTTC	CASSLSPDRGLASREQYF	-	TRBD2	TRBV11-2	TRBJ2-7
TGTGCCAGCAGTAATACGGGACAGCTAAATCAGCCCCAGCATTTT	CASSNTGQLNQPQHF	many	TRBD1	TRBV6-1	TRBJ1-5
TGCAGTGCTTTGACTAGCGGCCGCGCGAACACCGGGGAGCTGTTTTTT	CSALTSGRANTGELFF	few	TRBD2	TRBV20-1	TRBJ2-2
TGCGCCAGCAGCCGCAAGGGGCCAAACCAAGAGACCCAGTACTTC	CASSRKGPNQETQYF	-	-	TRBV5-1	TRBJ2-5
TGCAGCGTTCCAGGGGGCGCGGGAGATACGCAGTATTTT	CSVPGGAGDTQYF	many	TRBD1	TRBV29-1	TRBJ2-3
TGTGCCAGCAGCTCCCGGGTCTCCCGAACCACAGATACGCAGTATTTT	CASSSRVSRTTDTQYF	few	-	TRBV5-6	TRBJ2-3
TGTGCCAGCAGCCAAGTACCGTTAAGCTCAAGCGAGACCCAGTACTTC	CASSQVPLSSSETQYF	few	-	TRBV3-1	TRBJ2-5
TGTGCCAGCAGCTATCGACCGACTGGGAGGGATGAGCAGTTCTTC	CASSYRPTGRDEQFF	many	TRBD2	TRBV7-9	TRBJ2-1
TGTGCCAGCAGCCCCTTGTCTGTCCGGGGGCACCAGTACTTC	CASSPLSVRGHQYF	-	-	TRBV14	TRBJ2-7
TGTGCCAGCAGCAATCTAGCGGGGGGGCCAGGAGAGACCCAGTACTTC	CASSNLAGGPGETQYF	-	TRBD2	TRBV5-6	TRBJ2-5
TGTGCCAGCAGCAAAAGAATACAGGGGGCGTCCAGCTCCTATAATTCACCCCTCCACTTT	CASSKRIQGASSSYNSPLHF	-	TRBD1	TRBV11-2	TRBJ1-6
TGCAGTGCTAGAGGAAGACAGGTCTCCTACGAGCAGTACTTC	CSARGRQVSYEQYF	-	-	TRBV20-1	TRBJ2-7
TGTGCCAGCAGTGGTTTTGCGGCTAACACCGGGGAGCTGTTTTTT	CASSGFAANTGELFF	-	-	TRBV12-3/TRBV12-4	TRBJ2-2
TGCGCCAGCAGTTCAACAGGGGGCAGAGGCCAAGAGACCCAGTACTTC	CASSSTGGRGQETQYF	few	TRBD1	TRBV5-1	TRBJ2-5
TGTGCCAGCAGCACGGACAGGGGTCGGAACACTGAAGCTTTCTTT	CASSTDRGRNTEAFF	few	TRBD1	TRBV7-8	TRBJ1-1
TGTGCCAGCAGTTACTTGACAGGAGGGGAGACCCAGTACTTC	CASSYLTGGETQYF	-	-	TRBV6-5	TRBJ2-5
TGTGCCAGCAGTTTAGGAGAAGGACTCCAAACAGAGACCCAGTACTTC	CASSLGEGLQTETQYF	many	-	TRBV12-3/TRBV12-4	TRBJ2-5
TGCAGTGCTAAATCCGTGTACCAAGAGACCCAGTACTTC	CSAKSVYQETQYF	-	-	TRBV20-1	TRBJ2-5
TGTGCCAGCAGCTACCTCTTGAGGGCCGTCGATACGCAGTATTTT	CASSYLLRAVDTQYF	few	-	TRBV12-3/TRBV12-4	TRBJ2-3
TGTGCCAGCTCACCATTTGAGTTTATGAGCACAGATACGCAGTATTTT	CASSPFEFMSTDTQYF	few	-	TRBV18	TRBJ2-3
TGTGCCAGCACCGGGAGGGGTCGAGGAACAGATACGCAGTATTTT	CASTGRGRGTDTQYF	-	TRBD2	TRBV5-6	TRBJ2-3
TGTGCCAGCAGGTTACAGATAAACACCGGGGAGCTGTTTTTT	CASRLQINTGELFF	many	-	TRBV6-5	TRBJ2-2
TGTGCCACCAGCAGAGATAAGTCTAGCGGGGGGGCTTTGAACATTCAGTACTTC	CATSRDKSSGGALNIQYF	-	TRBD2	TRBV15	TRBJ2-4
TGTGCCAGCAGCCTCAACGGGGGAGACAATGAGCAGTTCTTC	CASSLNGGDNEQFF	many	-	TRBV3-1	TRBJ2-1
TGCGCCAGCAGATCAGGGACTAGCGGGATCTACGAGCAGTACTTC	CASRSGTSGIYEQYF	many	TRBD2	TRBV5-1	TRBJ2-7
TGTGCCAGCAGCTTTGGGACTAGGGGAGGCGAGCAGTACTTC	CASSFGTRGGEQYF	-	TRBD2	TRBV11-2	TRBJ2-7
TGCAGTGCTCTGAGGGACAGGGGGCGGGGAGAGACCCAGTACTTC	CSALRDRGRGETQYF	many	TRBD1	TRBV20-1	TRBJ2-5
TGTGCCAGCAGTTCCGACAGGCGTAGTGGTGGCTACACCTTC	CASSSDRRSGGYTF	few	-	TRBV28	TRBJ1-2
TGTGCCAGCAGGGAACTAGCGACGAACACCGGGGAGCTGTTTTTT	CASRELATNTGELFF	many	TRBD2	TRBV12-3/TRBV12-4	TRBJ2-2
TGTGCCAGCAGCGCCCGAGGACAGGGGGCGACCAATGAGCAGTTCTTC	CASSARGQGATNEQFF	-	TRBD1	TRBV7-2	TRBJ2-1
TGTGCCAGCGCAAATACAGGGGGTCTCTACGAGCAGTACTTC	CASANTGGLYEQYF	few	TRBD1	TRBV12-3/TRBV12-4	TRBJ2-7
TGTGCCAGCAGTTCCCGAAAAGACATCTACAATGAGCAGTTCTTC	CASSSRKDIYNEQFF	many	-	TRBV6-5	TRBJ2-1